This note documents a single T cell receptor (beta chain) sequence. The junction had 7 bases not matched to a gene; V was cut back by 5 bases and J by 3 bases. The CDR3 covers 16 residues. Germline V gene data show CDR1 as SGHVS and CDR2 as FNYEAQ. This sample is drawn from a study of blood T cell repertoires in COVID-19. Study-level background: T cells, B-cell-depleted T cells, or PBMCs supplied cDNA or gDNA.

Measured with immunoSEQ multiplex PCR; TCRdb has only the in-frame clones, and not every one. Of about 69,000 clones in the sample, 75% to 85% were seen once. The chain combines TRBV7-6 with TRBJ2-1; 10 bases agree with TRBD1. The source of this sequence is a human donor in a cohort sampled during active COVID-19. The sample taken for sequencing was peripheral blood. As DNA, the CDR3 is TGTGCCAGCAGCCCAACCGGGACAGGGGTCTACAATGAGCAGTTCTTC. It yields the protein CASSPTGTGVYNEQFF.